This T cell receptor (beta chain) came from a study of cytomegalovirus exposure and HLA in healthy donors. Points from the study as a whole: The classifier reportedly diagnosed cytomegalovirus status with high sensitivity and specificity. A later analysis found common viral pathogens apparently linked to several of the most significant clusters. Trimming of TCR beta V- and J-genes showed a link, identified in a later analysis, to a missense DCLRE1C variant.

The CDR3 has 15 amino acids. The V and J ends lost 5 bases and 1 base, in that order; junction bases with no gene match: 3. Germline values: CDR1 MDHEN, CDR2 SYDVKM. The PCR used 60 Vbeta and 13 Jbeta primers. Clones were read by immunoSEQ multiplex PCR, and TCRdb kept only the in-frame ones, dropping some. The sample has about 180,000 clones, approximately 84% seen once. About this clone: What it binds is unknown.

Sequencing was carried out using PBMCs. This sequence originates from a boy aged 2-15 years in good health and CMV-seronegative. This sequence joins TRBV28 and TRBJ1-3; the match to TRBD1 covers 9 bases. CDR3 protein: CASSPGTGSGNTIYF. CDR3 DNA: TGTGCCAGCAGTCCCGGGACAGGGTCTGGAAACACCATATATTTT.